This passage covers 2 T cell receptor beta chains from one sample sequenced in a study of blood T cell repertoires in COVID-19. Profiling relied on immunoSEQ multiplex PCR, and the TCRdb table lists in-frame clones only, not all of them. The table records some 95,000 clones, 70% to 90% of them present only once. The source material was peripheral blood. The receptors were gathered from a man in his 70s with acute or convalescent COVID-19.

V and J are TRBV5-6 and TRBJ1-1; 8 nucleotides agree with TRBD1. From germline, CDR1 is SGHDT and CDR2 YYEEEE. J gave up 4 bases and V 3 bases, and 2 bases lay outside the gene matches. The CDR3 consists of 13 residues. The CDR3 DNA is TGTGCCAGCAGCTCGGACAGGGCCACTGAAGCTTTCTTT. Translated: CASSSDRATEAFF.

The chain recombines TRBV5-1 with TRBJ2-3, with 10 bases matching TRBD1. Trimming took 4 bases from V and 0 from J; bases not matched to a gene: 11. This CDR3 is 18 amino acids long. Germline V lookup: CDR1 SGHRS, CDR2 YFSETQ. CDR3 nucleotides: TGCGCCAGCAGCGCCCTACTAGGGACAGGGGCTAGCACAGATACGCAGTATTTT. Translating it yields CASSALLGTGASTDTQYF.